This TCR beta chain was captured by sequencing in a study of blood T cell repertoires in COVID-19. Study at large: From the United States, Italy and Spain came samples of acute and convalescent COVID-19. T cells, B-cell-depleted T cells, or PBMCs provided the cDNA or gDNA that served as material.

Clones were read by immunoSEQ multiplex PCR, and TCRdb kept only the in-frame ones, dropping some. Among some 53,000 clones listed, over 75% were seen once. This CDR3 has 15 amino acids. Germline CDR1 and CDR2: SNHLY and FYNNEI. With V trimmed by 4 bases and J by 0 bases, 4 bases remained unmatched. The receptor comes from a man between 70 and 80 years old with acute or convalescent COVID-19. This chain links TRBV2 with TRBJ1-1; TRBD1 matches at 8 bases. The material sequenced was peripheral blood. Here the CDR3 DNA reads TGTGCCAGCAGTGCACAGGGGGTTTTGAACACTGAAGCTTTCTTT. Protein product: CASSAQGVLNTEAFF.